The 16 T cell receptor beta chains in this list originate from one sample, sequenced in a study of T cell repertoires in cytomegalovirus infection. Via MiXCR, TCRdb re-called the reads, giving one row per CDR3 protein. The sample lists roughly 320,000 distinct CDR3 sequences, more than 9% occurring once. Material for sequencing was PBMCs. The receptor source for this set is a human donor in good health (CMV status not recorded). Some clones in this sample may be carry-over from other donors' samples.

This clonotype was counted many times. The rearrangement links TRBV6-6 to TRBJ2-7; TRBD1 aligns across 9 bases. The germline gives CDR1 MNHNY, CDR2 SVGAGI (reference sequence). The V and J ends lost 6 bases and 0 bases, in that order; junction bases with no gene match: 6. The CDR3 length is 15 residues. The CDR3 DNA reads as TGTGCCAGCAGGATACAGGGGGCTGGCTCCTACGAGCAGTACTTC. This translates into CASRIQGAGSYEQYF.

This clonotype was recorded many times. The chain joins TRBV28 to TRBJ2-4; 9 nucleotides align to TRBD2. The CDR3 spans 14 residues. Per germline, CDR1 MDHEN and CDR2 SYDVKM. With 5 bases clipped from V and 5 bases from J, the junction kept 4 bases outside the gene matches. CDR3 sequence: CASSLRTSENIQYF. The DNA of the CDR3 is TGTGCCAGCAGTCTCAGGACTAGCGAAAACATTCAGTACTTC.

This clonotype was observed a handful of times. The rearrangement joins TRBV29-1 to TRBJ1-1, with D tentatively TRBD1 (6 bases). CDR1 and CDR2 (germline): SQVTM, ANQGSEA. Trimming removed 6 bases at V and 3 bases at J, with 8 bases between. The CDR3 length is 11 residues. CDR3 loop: CSVQGYTEAFF. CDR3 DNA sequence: TGCAGCGTACAGGGTTACACTGAAGCTTTCTTT. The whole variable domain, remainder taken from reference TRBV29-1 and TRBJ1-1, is SAVISQKPSRDICQRGTSLTIQCQVDSQVTMMFWYRQQPGQSLTLIATANQGSEATYESGFVIDKFPISRPNLTFSTLTVSNMSPEDSSIYLCSVQGYTEAFFGQGTRLTVV.

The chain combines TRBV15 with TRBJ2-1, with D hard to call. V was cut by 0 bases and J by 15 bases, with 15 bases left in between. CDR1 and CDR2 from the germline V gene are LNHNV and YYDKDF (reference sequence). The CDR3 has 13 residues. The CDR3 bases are TGTGCCACCAGCAGAGATAGGGAACGGGCTGTGTTCTTC. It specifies CATSRDRERAVFF.

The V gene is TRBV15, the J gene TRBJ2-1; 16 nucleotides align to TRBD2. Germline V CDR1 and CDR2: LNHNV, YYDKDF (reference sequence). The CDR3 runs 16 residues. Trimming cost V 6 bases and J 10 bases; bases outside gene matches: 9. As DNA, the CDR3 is TGTGCCACCAGGCCGGGGACTAGCGGGAGGGTTGAGGAGCAGTTCTTC. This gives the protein CATRPGTSGRVEEQFF. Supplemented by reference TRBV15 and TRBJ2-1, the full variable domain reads DAMVIQNPRYQVTQFGKPVTLSCSQTLNHNVMYWYQQKSSQAPKLLFHYYDKDFNNEADTPDNFQSRRPNTSFCFLDIRSPGLGDTAMYLCATRPGTSGRVEEQFFGPGTRLTVL.

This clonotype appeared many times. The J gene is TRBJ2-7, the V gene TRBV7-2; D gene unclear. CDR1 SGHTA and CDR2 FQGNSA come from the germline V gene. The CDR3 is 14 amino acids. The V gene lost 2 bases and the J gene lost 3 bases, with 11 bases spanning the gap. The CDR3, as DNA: TGTGCCAGCAGCTTACTTTTACTCTTCTACGAGCAGTACTTC. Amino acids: CASSLLLLFYEQYF.

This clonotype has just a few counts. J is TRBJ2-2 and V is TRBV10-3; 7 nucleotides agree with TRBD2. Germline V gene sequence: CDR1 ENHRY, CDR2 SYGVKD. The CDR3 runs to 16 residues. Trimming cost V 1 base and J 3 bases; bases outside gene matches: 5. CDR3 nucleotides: TGTGCCATCAGTGAGTACGCTAGCGGAGACACCGGGGAGCTGTTTTTT. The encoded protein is CAISEYASGDTGELFF.

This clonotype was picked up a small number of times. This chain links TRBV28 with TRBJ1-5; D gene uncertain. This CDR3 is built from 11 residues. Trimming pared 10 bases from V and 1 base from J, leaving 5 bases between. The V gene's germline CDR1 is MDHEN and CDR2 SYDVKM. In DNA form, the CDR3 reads TGTGCCACCAGAAGCAATCAGCCCCAGCATTTT. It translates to CATRSNQPQHF.

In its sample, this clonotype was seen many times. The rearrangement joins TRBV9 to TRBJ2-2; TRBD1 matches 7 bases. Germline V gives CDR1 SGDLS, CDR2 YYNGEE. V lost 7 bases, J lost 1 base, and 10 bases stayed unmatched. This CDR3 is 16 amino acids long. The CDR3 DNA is TGTGCCAGCCCCCCTGGGACAGTCGTGAACACCGGGGAGCTGTTTTTT. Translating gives CASPPGTVVNTGELFF.

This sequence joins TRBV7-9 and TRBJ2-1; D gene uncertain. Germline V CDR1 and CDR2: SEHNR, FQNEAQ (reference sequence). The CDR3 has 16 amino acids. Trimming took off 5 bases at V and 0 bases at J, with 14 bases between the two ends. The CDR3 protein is CASSRPPISSYNEQFF. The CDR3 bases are TGTGCCAGCAGCCGCCCCCCCATAAGCTCCTACAATGAGCAGTTCTTC.

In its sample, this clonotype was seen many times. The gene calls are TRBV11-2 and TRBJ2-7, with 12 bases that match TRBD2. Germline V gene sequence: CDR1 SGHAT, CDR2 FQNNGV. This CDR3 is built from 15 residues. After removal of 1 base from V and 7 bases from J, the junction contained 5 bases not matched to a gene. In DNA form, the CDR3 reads TGTGCCAGCAGCTTAGGACTAGCGGGAGTGGAGGAGCAGTACTTC. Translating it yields CASSLGLAGVEEQYF.

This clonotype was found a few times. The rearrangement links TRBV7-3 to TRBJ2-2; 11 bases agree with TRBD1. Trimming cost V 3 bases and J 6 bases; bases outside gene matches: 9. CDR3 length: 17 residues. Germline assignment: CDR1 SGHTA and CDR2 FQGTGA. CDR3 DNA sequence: TGTGCCAGCAGCTTGGGGATGGGACAGGGGGTCTCCGGGGAGCTGTTTTTT. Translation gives CASSLGMGQGVSGELFF.

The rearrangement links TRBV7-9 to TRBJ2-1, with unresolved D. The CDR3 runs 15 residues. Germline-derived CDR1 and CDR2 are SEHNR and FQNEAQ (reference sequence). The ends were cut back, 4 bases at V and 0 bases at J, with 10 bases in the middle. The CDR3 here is CASSSDTCSYNEQFF. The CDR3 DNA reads TGTGCCAGCAGCTCCGACACTTGCTCCTACAATGAGCAGTTCTTC.

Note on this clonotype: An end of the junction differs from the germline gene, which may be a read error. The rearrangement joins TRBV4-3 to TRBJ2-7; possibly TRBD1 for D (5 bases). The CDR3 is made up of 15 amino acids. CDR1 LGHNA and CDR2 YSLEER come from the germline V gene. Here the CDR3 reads CANSQVIRGSYEQYF. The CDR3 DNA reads TGCGCCAACAGCCAAGTAATTAGGGGTTCCTACGAGCAGTACTTC.

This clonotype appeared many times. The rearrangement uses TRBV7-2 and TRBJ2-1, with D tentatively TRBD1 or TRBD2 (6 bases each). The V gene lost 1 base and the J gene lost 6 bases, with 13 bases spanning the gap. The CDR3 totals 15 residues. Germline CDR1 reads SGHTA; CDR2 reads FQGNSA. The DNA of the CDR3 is TGTGCCAGCAGCTTAGGGGGGGCTTCAGGCAATGAGCAGTTCTTC. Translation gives CASSLGGASGNEQFF.

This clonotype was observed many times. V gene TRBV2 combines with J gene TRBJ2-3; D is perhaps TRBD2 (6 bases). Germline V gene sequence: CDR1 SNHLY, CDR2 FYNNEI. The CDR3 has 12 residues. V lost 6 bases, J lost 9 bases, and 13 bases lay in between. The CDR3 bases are TGTGCCAGCAGACTAGCAAAGGGAACGCAGTATTTT. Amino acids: CASRLAKGTQYF.